The rows below give T cell receptor beta chains drawn from one sample of a study of cytomegalovirus exposure and HLA in healthy donors. Method: immunoSEQ multiplex PCR; TCRdb's copy keeps in-frame clones and lacks some. Of under 200,000 clones in the sample, approximately 80% were seen once. The specimen sequenced was PBMCs. Source of these receptors: a woman between 40 and 50 years old in good health and CMV-seropositive. The CDR3 runs from the conserved cysteine through the conserved F or W. The D gene is left open where the match is weak. The size field is filled for only some rows; it gives once, few, many or a size class.

CDR3nt | CDR3aa | j_gene | v_gene | d_gene | abundance
TGTGCCAGCAGCTTAGTTTATAATGAGCAGTTCTTC | CASSLVYNEQFF | TRBJ2-1 | TRBV7-2 | - | -
TGTGCCATCAGTGTGGCGGGGGCGTACACAGATACGCAGTATTTT | CAISVAGAYTDTQYF | TRBJ2-3 | TRBV10-3 | - | -
TGTGCCAGCGTCCCGGGACTAGAGGTGGATGAGCAGTTCTTC | CASVPGLEVDEQFF | TRBJ2-1 | TRBV11-2 | TRBD2 | -
TGTGCCAGCGGGGCAAGGGAAGGCTACGAGCAGTACTTC | CASGAREGYEQYF | TRBJ2-7 | TRBV6-5 | - | -
TGTGCCAGTAGGGCCGGGGGGGGAGCTAGCGAGCAGTACTTC | CASRAGGGASEQYF | TRBJ2-7 | TRBV19 | TRBD2 | -
TGTGCCAGCAGCTTACAGGGGGCGATCGAGACCCAGTACTTC | CASSLQGAIETQYF | TRBJ2-5 | TRBV7-2 | TRBD1 | -
TGTGCCTGGAGTGCGGGACAGGGGGCGAACCCTCTCTACGAGCAGTACTTC | CAWSAGQGANPLYEQYF | TRBJ2-7 | TRBV30 | TRBD1 | -
TGTGCCAGCAGTGAAGCGCTTGGGACAGACACGGACACCATATATTTT | CASSEALGTDTDTIYF | TRBJ1-3 | TRBV6-1 | TRBD1 | -
TGTGCCAGCAGCTTAAGCGCTGGCACCGGTAATTCACCCCTCCACTTT | CASSLSAGTGNSPLHF | TRBJ1-6 | TRBV7-2 | - | -
TGTGCCAGCCAAGGGGGGACAGTGGCTTCACCCCTCCACTTT | CASQGGTVASPLHF | TRBJ1-6 | TRBV7-2 | TRBD1 | -
TGTGCCAGCAGTTACGGGGGGACGCTCAATGAGCAGTTCTTC | CASSYGGTLNEQFF | TRBJ2-1 | TRBV6-5 | - | -
TGTGCCAGCTCACCAACAGGACGCGGAACAGATACGCAGTATTTT | CASSPTGRGTDTQYF | TRBJ2-3 | TRBV18 | - | -
TGTGCCAGCAGCTTAGGTAATAACCTAGCCTTTGACGAGCAGTACTTC | CASSLGNNLAFDEQYF | TRBJ2-7 | TRBV11-2 | - | -
TGCGCCAGCAGCCAAGATCCGGTCTCTGAAGCTTTCTTT | CASSQDPVSEAFF | TRBJ1-1 | TRBV4-1 | - | -
TGTGCCAGCAGCTTGGGTAGGAGGGGACAGGGTAACACCGGGGAGCTGTTTTTT | CASSLGRRGQGNTGELFF | TRBJ2-2 | TRBV5-4 | TRBD1 | -
TGTGCCAGCAGAACCTTGGGACTAGCGGGAGAGGATACGCAGTATTTT | CASRTLGLAGEDTQYF | TRBJ2-3 | TRBV5-4 | TRBD2 | -
TGTGCCAGCACCGACAGGGACACTGAAGCTTTCTTT | CASTDRDTEAFF | TRBJ1-1 | TRBV7-9 | TRBD1 | -
TGTGCCAGCAGCTTGGCAGGGATCGAAAACACCATATATTTT | CASSLAGIENTIYF | TRBJ1-3 | TRBV5-4 | - | -
TGTGCCAGCAGAGTGGACAGGGCAGCCGGGGAGCTGTTTTTT | CASRVDRAAGELFF | TRBJ2-2 | TRBV2 | TRBD1 | -
TGTGCCAGCAGCTTATTTTCGGGGGGGCAGGCGAATTCACCCCTCCACTTT | CASSLFSGGQANSPLHF | TRBJ1-6 | TRBV7-8 | - | few
TGTGCCAGCAGCTTTAGCGGGGGGGCCGTAACCAATGAGCAGTTCTTC | CASSFSGGAVTNEQFF | TRBJ2-1 | TRBV7-9 | TRBD2 | -
TGTGCCAGCAGTCCAACAGGGGGCGGGCAGCCCCAGCATTTT | CASSPTGGGQPQHF | TRBJ1-5 | TRBV27 | TRBD1 | -
TGTGCCAGCAGTGGCGGGACAGGGGGTGGCTATGGCTACGCCTTC | CASSGGTGGGYGYAF | TRBJ1-2 | TRBV6-1 | TRBD1 | -
TGTGCCAGTGAGCCAGGCCTCAATCAGCCCCAGCATTTT | CASEPGLNQPQHF | TRBJ1-5 | TRBV19 | - | -
TGTGCCAGCAGTTACTCGGACAGGCAGAACACTGAAGCTTTCTTT | CASSYSDRQNTEAFF | TRBJ1-1 | TRBV6-5 | TRBD1 | -
TGTGCCAGCAGTCCCCTAGGGGGCGCCTCTCGAGAGCAGTACTTC | CASSPLGGASREQYF | TRBJ2-7 | TRBV11-3 | TRBD1 | -
TGTGCCAGCAGCTCCGGGACAGCGAGAAACTATGGCTACACCTTC | CASSSGTARNYGYTF | TRBJ1-2 | TRBV6-5 | TRBD1 | -
TGTGCCAGCAGTGAGAGGGAGTCATCAGATACGCAGTATTTT | CASSERESSDTQYF | TRBJ2-3 | TRBV6-6 | - | -
TGCGCCAGCACGTTAACCATTAGCCGGGACAGGGGTGGTGGGGCCAACGTCCTGACTTTC | CASTLTISRDRGGGANVLTF | TRBJ2-6 | TRBV10-1 | TRBD1 | -
TGTGCCAGCAGTGCCGTCCTCGGGACAGGGGGCGCGGGGGGCTACACCTTC | CASSAVLGTGGAGGYTF | TRBJ1-2 | TRBV6-1 | TRBD1 | -
TGTGCCAGCAGCTCCGGGACTAGCCATGAGCAGTTCTTC | CASSSGTSHEQFF | TRBJ2-1 | TRBV5-6 | TRBD2 | -
TGTGCCATCAGTGAGTCAGGGGGAACGGAGACCCAGTACTTC | CAISESGGTETQYF | TRBJ2-5 | TRBV10-3 | - | -
TGCGCCAGCAGCTTGCGAAGCGGAGCTTACAATGAGCAGTTCTTC | CASSLRSGAYNEQFF | TRBJ2-1 | TRBV5-1 | - | -
TGTGCCAGTAGCCCGAGCGCAGGGGGCAGGGGCATTCAGTACTTC | CASSPSAGGRGIQYF | TRBJ2-4 | TRBV19 | TRBD1 | -
TGTGCCAGCAGCGCTGGTTCGCTAGCGGGAAATAAAGAGACCCAGTACTTC | CASSAGSLAGNKETQYF | TRBJ2-5 | TRBV9 | TRBD2 | -
TGCGCCAGCAGGCTAGCGGGAGGGCCCACGGGTAATGAGCAGTTCTTC | CASRLAGGPTGNEQFF | TRBJ2-1 | TRBV5-1 | TRBD2 | -
TGCGCCAGCAAAGTATCGTCGGACACTGAAGCTTTCTTT | CASKVSSDTEAFF | TRBJ1-1 | TRBV4-3 | - | few
TGTGCCAGCTCACCGGACAGTAACTATGGCTACACCTTC | CASSPDSNYGYTF | TRBJ1-2 | TRBV18 | - | -
TGTGCCATCTCACTAGCGGGATTCCAAGAGACCCAGTACTTC | CAISLAGFQETQYF | TRBJ2-5 | TRBV10-3 | TRBD2 | once
TGTGCCAGCAGCCAGTGGCCAAATTCACCCCTCCACTTT | CASSQWPNSPLHF | TRBJ1-6 | TRBV14 | - | -
TGTGCCAGCAGTGAGGGACAGGGACCAGATACGCAGTATTTT | CASSEGQGPDTQYF | TRBJ2-3 | TRBV6-1 | TRBD1 | -
TGTGCCAGCAGAAAGGGGGAAGGGGTGCGAGAGACCCAGTACTTC | CASRKGEGVRETQYF | TRBJ2-5 | TRBV2 | - | -
TGTGCCTGGAGTGTTCCGGGACAGAGGACCGAGCAGTACTTC | CAWSVPGQRTEQYF | TRBJ2-7 | TRBV30 | TRBD1 | -
TGTGCCAGCAGTGAACTAGTTCGGTCCTACAATGAGCAGTTCTTC | CASSELVRSYNEQFF | TRBJ2-1 | TRBV27 | - | -
TGCGCCAGCAGCTCGACAGGGGGCGCGGGCACTGAAGCTTTCTTT | CASSSTGGAGTEAFF | TRBJ1-1 | TRBV5-1 | TRBD1 | -
TGTGCCAGCAGCCACCAGGGAATCGGAAACACCATATATTTT | CASSHQGIGNTIYF | TRBJ1-3 | TRBV11-2 | - | -
TGTGCCTGGAGTTCCCCGGGCACCGGGGAGCTGTTTTTT | CAWSSPGTGELFF | TRBJ2-2 | TRBV30 | - | once
TGTGCCAGCAGTAAGGGGCTGGAAGAGACCCAGTACTTC | CASSKGLEETQYF | TRBJ2-5 | TRBV6-5 | - | -
TGCAGCGTTGAAGTTTTTATGACAGGGGGCCCCACAGATACGCAGTATTTT | CSVEVFMTGGPTDTQYF | TRBJ2-3 | TRBV29-1 | TRBD1 | -
TGCAGCGTCACTGACAGGGGGGGAGAGACCCAGTACTTC | CSVTDRGGETQYF | TRBJ2-5 | TRBV29-1 | TRBD1 | few
TGTGCCAGTAGTATCCCCTCCACATCTACCGGGGAGCTGTTTTTT | CASSIPSTSTGELFF | TRBJ2-2 | TRBV19 | - | -
TGTGCCAGCTTGAGGGGGCAGCTTAACACCGGGGAGCTGTTTTTT | CASLRGQLNTGELFF | TRBJ2-2 | TRBV2 | TRBD1 | -